These T cell receptor beta chains were read from a single sample in a study of T cell responses to AZD1222 COVID-19 vaccine. Sequencing used immunoSEQ multiplex PCR; TCRdb keeps in-frame clones, though not all of them. The sample holds hundreds of thousands of clones; 85% to 95% are singletons and the top ten take 1%. This specimen was peripheral blood, taken on day 0 of MenACWY control vaccination. Source of these receptors: an adult in good health. The CDR3 runs from the conserved cysteine through the conserved F or W.

TRBV9,TRBJ2-2,CASSVAPGHTNTGELFF
TRBV7-9,TRBJ2-3,CASSLAFSGDVADTQYF
TRBV6-2/TRBV6-3,TRBJ2-3,CASSYLGARMVTDTQYF
TRBV25-1,TRBJ2-4,CASSEGGSKNIQYF
TRBV15,TRBJ1-4,CATSPMKEKLFF
TRBV4-2,TRBJ1-1,CASSQDRQGTEAFF
TRBV30,TRBJ1-3,CAWGMGQISGNTIYF
TRBV5-1,TRBJ1-1,CASSLSADKNTEAFF
TRBV19,TRBJ2-7,CASTGPQGHEQYF
TRBV20-1,TRBJ1-1,CRATGGTEAFF
TRBV28,TRBJ1-1,CASSLLWGDTEAFF
TRBV7-2,TRBJ2-4,CASSLERTGLKYF
TRBV7-2,TRBJ2-7,CASSFQEGGPYEQYF
TRBV5-4,TRBJ2-7,CASSFGTGGYEQYF
TRBV2,TRBJ2-3,CASSVRADTQYF
TRBV6-1,TRBJ2-7,CASSDVRVGYEQYF
TRBV5-1,TRBJ1-1,CASRLLTNTEAFF
TRBV6-5,TRBJ1-5,CASGRYQPQHF
TRBV7-2,TRBJ1-6,CASVETGANSPLHF
TRBV24-1,TRBJ2-7,CATSDGPRRQTYEQYF
TRBV6-1,TRBJ1-6,CASSEVLFRPPLHF
TRBV2,TRBJ1-1,CASSIFMNTEAFF
TRBV6-1,TRBJ1-6,CASSEDRSYNSPLHF
TRBV18,TRBJ1-5,CASSPTAGARDQPQHF
TRBV12-3/TRBV12-4,TRBJ1-5,CASSLGGGQPQHF
TRBV3-1/TRBV3-2,TRBJ1-2,CASREQGRNYGYTF
TRBV21-1,TRBJ2-3,CASSKVGRGRLHTQYF
TRBV3-1/TRBV3-2,TRBJ2-7,CASSPSGVRRSSYEQYF
TRBV7-2,TRBJ1-4,CASRPQGSEKLFF
TRBV2,TRBJ1-2,CASNRQGLDYGYTF
TRBV27,TRBJ1-5,CASTLKGGNQPQHF
TRBV2,TRBJ1-2,CASRLPGQNNYGYTF
TRBV6-5,TRBJ1-3,CASSYSGTVGNTIYF
TRBV4-1,TRBJ1-2,CASSQDPHGAGYTF
TRBV5-4,TRBJ1-1,CASSWGQNMNTEAFF
TRBV27,TRBJ2-7,CASAMGRGLEQYF
TRBV18,TRBJ1-1,CASSPQTGIYTEAFF
TRBV5-6,TRBJ2-7,CASSLAYEQYF
TRBV5-1,TRBJ2-2,CASSSRTGGTGELFF